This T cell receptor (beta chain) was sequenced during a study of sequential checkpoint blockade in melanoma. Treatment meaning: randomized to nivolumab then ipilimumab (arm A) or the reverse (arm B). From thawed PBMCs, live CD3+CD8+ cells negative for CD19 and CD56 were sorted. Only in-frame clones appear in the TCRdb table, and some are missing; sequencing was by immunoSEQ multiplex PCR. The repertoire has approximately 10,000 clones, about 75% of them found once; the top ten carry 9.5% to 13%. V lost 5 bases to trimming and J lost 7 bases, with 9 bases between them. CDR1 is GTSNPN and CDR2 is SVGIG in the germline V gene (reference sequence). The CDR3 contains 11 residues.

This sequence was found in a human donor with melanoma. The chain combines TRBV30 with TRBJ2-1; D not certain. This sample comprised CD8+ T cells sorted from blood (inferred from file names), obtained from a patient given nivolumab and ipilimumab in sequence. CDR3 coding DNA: TGTGCCTGGGGCTGGCGGAATGAGCAGTTCTTC. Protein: CAWGWRNEQFF.